One sample yielded the 2 T cell receptor beta chains listed below, sequenced in a study of shared clonotypes between healthy human individuals. Data came from immunoSEQ multiplex PCR; TCRdb stores just in-frame clones and leaves some out. This table holds 2 million to 3 million clones, over 85% found once. Sequencing was carried out using naive CD4+ T cells from PBMCs. Subset meaning: CD45RA+ positively selected. These receptors were collected from a man aged 18-30 years in good health. Some clones in this sample may be carry-over from other donors' samples.

The chain recombines TRBV7-2 with TRBJ1-5, with a possible D match to TRBD1 (6 bases). Germline-derived CDR1 and CDR2 are SGHTA and FQGNSA. The CDR3 has 17 amino acids. V was cut by 5 bases and J by 4 bases, with 21 bases left in between. CDR3 loop: CASSTVTGRSANQPQHF. CDR3 nucleotides: TGTGCCAGCAGCACAGTCACAGGGAGATCGGCAAATCAGCCCCAGCATTTT.

In the case of this clone: Other DNA sequences from this sample encode an identical CDR3 as well. This chain connects TRBV6-6 to TRBJ1-1; D is possibly TRBD1 (5 bases). Trimming stripped 0 bases from V and 3 bases from J, with 5 bases between. This CDR3 has 13 residues. In germline, CDR1 is MNHNY, CDR2 SVGAGI (reference sequence). The CDR3, as DNA: TGTGCCAGCAGTTACTCCAGGGACACTGAAGCTTTCTTT. Its protein product is CASSYSRDTEAFF.